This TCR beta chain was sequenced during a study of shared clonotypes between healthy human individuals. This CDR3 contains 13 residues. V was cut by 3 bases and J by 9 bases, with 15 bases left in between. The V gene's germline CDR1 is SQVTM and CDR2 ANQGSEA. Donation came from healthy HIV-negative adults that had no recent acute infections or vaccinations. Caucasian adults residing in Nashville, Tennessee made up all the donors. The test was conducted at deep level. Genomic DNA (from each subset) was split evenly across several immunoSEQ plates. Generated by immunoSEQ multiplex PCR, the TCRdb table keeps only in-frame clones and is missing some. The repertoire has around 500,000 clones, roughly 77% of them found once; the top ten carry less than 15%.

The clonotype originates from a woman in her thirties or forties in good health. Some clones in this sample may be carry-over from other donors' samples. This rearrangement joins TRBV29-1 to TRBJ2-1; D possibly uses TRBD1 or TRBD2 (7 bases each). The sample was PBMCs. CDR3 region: CSVDSAGGGEQFF. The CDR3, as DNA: TGCAGCGTTGATTCGGCAGGGGGGGGTGAGCAGTTCTTC.